This passage covers 22 T cell receptor beta chains from one sample sequenced in a study of cytomegalovirus exposure and HLA in healthy donors. PCR employed 60 Vbeta and 13 Jbeta primers. The method was immunoSEQ multiplex PCR; TCRdb's version includes in-frame clones alone and lacks a portion of them. The sample has roughly 110,000 clones, over 70% seen once; the top ten hold roughly 0.79%. The specimen was PBMCs. The receptors stem from a boy aged 5-17 years in good health and CMV-seronegative.

V gene TRBV10-3 combines with J gene TRBJ2-1; TRBD2 agrees at 14 bases. V lost 7 bases to trimming and J lost 8 bases; unmatched junction nucleotides: 7. The CDR3 runs to 15 residues. In germline, CDR1 is ENHRY, CDR2 SYGVKD. The CDR3, as DNA: TGTGCCATCAAAGCCGGGACTAGCGGGGGTTATGAGCAGTTCTTC. Translated: CAIKAGTSGGYEQFF.

This clone was found a few times. The chain carries TRBV7-2 and TRBJ2-7; tentatively, D is TRBD2 (6 bases). CDR1 is SGHTA and CDR2 is FQGNSA in the germline V gene. The V and J ends lost 1 base and 0 bases respectively, with 7 bases between them. This CDR3 is 14 amino acids long. In DNA, the CDR3 is TGTGCCAGCAGCTTAGACGGGAGCTCCTACGAGCAGTACTTC. As protein: CASSLDGSSYEQYF. The variable domain in full, with the rest retrieved from reference TRBV7-2 and TRBJ2-7, is GAGVSQSPSNKVTEKGKDVELRCDPISGHTALYWYRQSLGQGLEFLIYFQGNSAPDKSGLPSDRFSAERTGGSVSTLTIQRTQQEDSAVYLCASSLDGSSYEQYFGPGTRLTVT.

The chain is built from TRBV5-1 and TRBJ2-7; 8 bases are shared with TRBD1. The J segment lost 3 bases and the V segment lost 7 bases, leaving 6 bases of the junction unmatched. The CDR3 runs to 13 residues. Germline V gene sequence: CDR1 SGHRS, CDR2 YFSETQ. CDR3 sequence (DNA): TGCGCCAGCCGTGACAGGGGAGGCTACGAGCAGTACTTC. It codes for CASRDRGGYEQYF.

The gene calls are TRBV4-3 and TRBJ2-7; the D gene is possibly TRBD2 (6 bases). Trimming took off 0 bases at V and 0 bases at J, with 9 bases between the two ends. Looked up from germline, CDR1 is LGHNA and CDR2 is YSLEER. The CDR3 extends over 15 amino acids. Written as DNA, the CDR3 is TGCGCCAGCAGCCAAGATGCTAGCGCCTCCTACGAGCAGTACTTC. Its translation: CASSQDASASYEQYF.

This clone was counted between two and nine times. The chain combines TRBV2 with TRBJ2-3; tentative D call: TRBD2 (5 bases). Germline values: CDR1 SNHLY, CDR2 FYNNEI. V was shortened by 8 bases and J by 4 bases, with 19 bases between the two germline ends. This CDR3 spans 15 amino acids. The CDR3 nucleotides are TGTGCCAGCCGGAAGAAGGGAGTTATGGCAGATACGCAGTATTTT. The encoded protein is CASRKKGVMADTQYF.

This clone was detected once. V is TRBV5-6 and J is TRBJ2-1; 7 nucleotides line up with TRBD2. The J segment lost 0 bases and the V segment lost 1 base, leaving 7 bases of the junction unmatched. This CDR3 has 17 amino acids. Germline V gives CDR1 SGHDT, CDR2 YYEEEE. The CDR3 nucleotides read TGTGCCAGCAGCTTGCCGGGGGGTCTCTTCTCCTACAATGAGCAGTTCTTC. Protein: CASSLPGGLFSYNEQFF.

The rearrangement uses TRBV2 and TRBJ1-3, with D possibly matching TRBD1 (6 bases). Trimming cost V 3 bases and J 9 bases, with 6 bases left between them. CDR1 and CDR2 (germline): SNHLY, FYNNEI. This CDR3 comprises 11 residues. The CDR3 DNA reads as TGTGCCAGCAGTGAGGGGGCCACCATATATTTT. Protein sequence: CASSEGATIYF.

The chain combines TRBV13 with TRBJ1-5; D may be TRBD1 (6 bases). The germline gives CDR1 PRHDT, CDR2 FYEKMQ (reference sequence). Trimming pared 5 bases from V and 4 bases from J, leaving 9 bases between. The CDR3 is made up of 13 amino acids. CDR3 sequence reads: CASSPGQNQPQHF. CDR3 nucleotide sequence: TGTGCCAGCAGCCCGGGACAAAATCAGCCCCAGCATTTT.

This chain joins TRBV2 and TRBJ1-1; 8 bases are a match to TRBD1. CDR1 and CDR2 (germline): SNHLY, FYNNEI. The CDR3 is 13 amino acids. The junction had 4 bases not matched to a gene; V was cut back by 6 bases and J by 4 bases. This CDR3 is CASSGQGGTEAFF. In nucleotides, the CDR3 is TGTGCCAGCAGCGGACAGGGCGGCACTGAAGCTTTCTTT. Full variable domain (rest looked up from reference TRBV2 and TRBJ1-1): EPEVTQTPSHQVTQMGQEVILRCVPISNHLYFYWYRQILGQKVEFLVSFYNNEISEKSEIFDDQFSVERPDGSNFTLKIRSTKLEDSAMYFCASSGQGGTEAFFGQGTRLTVV.

The count of this clone is one. The J gene is TRBJ1-6, the V gene TRBV19, with TRBD1 matching 7 bases. The CDR3 runs 15 residues. Losses at the gene ends were 3 bases for V and 7 bases for J; bases not matched to a gene: 6. Germline V gene data show CDR1 as LNHDA and CDR2 as SQIVND (reference sequence). The CDR3 nucleotides read TGTGCCAGTAGTATTTTAGAACAGGGGAATTCACCCCTCCACTTT. Translated, it gives CASSILEQGNSPLHF.

This sequence joins TRBV27 and TRBJ1-2; D remains unclear. CDR3 length: 13 amino acids. With 4 bases removed from V and 4 bases from J, the gap between germline ends came to 10 bases. Germline-derived CDR1 and CDR2 are MNHEY and SMNVEV (reference sequence). CDR3 region: CASSYDSGYGYTF. The CDR3 coding sequence is TGTGCCAGCAGTTACGACTCCGGCTATGGCTACACCTTC.

This chain links TRBV5-1 with TRBJ2-7, with a possible D match to TRBD1 (5 bases). V was shortened by 5 bases and J by 0 bases, with 6 bases between the two germline ends. Germline CDR1 SGHRS, CDR2 YFSETQ. The CDR3 has 12 amino acids. The CDR3, as DNA: TGCGCCAGCAGGACAGACTCCTACGAGCAGTACTTC. Amino acid sequence: CASRTDSYEQYF.

On this clone: At one end, the junction sequence differs from germline, possibly due to a read error. The chain has TRBV19 and TRBJ1-2; TRBD1 is a possible D gene (6 bases). The CDR3 spans 14 residues. The germline CDR1 and CDR2 sequences are LNHDA and SQIVND (reference sequence). CDR3 loop: CASSVGDRSSVPRF. CDR3 nucleotides: TGTGCCAGTAGTGTGGGAGACAGGTCCAGCGTCCCTCGCTTC. The full variable domain, in which reference TRBV19 and TRBJ1-2 provide the parts outside the CDR3, is DGGITQSPKYLFRKEGQNVTLSCEQNLNHDAMYWYRQDPGQGLRLIYYSQIVNDFQKGDIAEGYSVSREKKESFPLTVTSAQKNPTAFYLCASSVGDRSSVPRFGSGTRLTVV.

This clone was found once. V and J are TRBV5-4 and TRBJ2-3, with TRBD2 identical over 7 bases. V trimming: 4 bases; J trimming: 0 bases; junction bases outside the gene matches: 8. Germline V CDR1 and CDR2: SGHNT, YYREEE (reference sequence). The CDR3 is made up of 16 amino acids. The CDR3 DNA sequence: TGTGCCAGCAGCCGACGACTAGCTGCTAGCACAGATACGCAGTATTTT. Protein: CASSRRLAASTDTQYF.

In this sample, this clone turned up a few times. The CDR3 bases are TGTGCCAGCAGCTTCGGGGGGAGGGTGGAGACCCAGTACTTC. It specifies CASSFGGRVETQYF. The chain recombines TRBV7-9 with TRBJ2-5; 7 bases line up with TRBD2. Germline assignment: CDR1 SEHNR and CDR2 FQNEAQ (reference sequence). The CDR3 has 14 residues. Germline trimming cut 3 bases from V and 5 bases from J; bases unmatched to any gene: 6.

This clone was observed a handful of times. The rearrangement links TRBV6-5 to TRBJ2-5; D is possibly TRBD2 (5 bases). There are 15 residues in the CDR3. The ends were cut back, 2 bases at V and 4 bases at J, with 14 bases in the middle. Per germline, CDR1 MNHEY and CDR2 SVGAGI. CDR3 amino acids: CASSYRVGASETQYF. CDR3 coding DNA: TGTGCCAGCAGTTACCGTGTGGGAGCGTCAGAGACCCAGTACTTC.

Only one count was recorded for this clone. V gene TRBV10-3 combines with J gene TRBJ1-1, with TRBD1 as a possible D gene (6 bases). V was clipped by 6 bases and J by 5 bases, with 7 bases between them. CDR1 and CDR2 from the germline V gene are ENHRY and SYGVKD. The CDR3 covers 11 residues. CDR3 amino acids: CAIRRGTEAFF. CDR3 nucleotides: TGTGCCATCAGGAGGGGGACTGAAGCTTTCTTT.

The chain carries TRBV2 and TRBJ2-5; D not resolved. Germline CDR1 reads SNHLY; CDR2 reads FYNNEI. This CDR3 comprises 11 residues. Trimming left V 4 bases short and J 5 bases short, with 5 bases between. CDR3 residues: CASSVEETQYF. The DNA of the CDR3 is TGTGCCAGCAGTGTTGAGGAGACCCAGTACTTC. The entire variable domain, with the rest obtained from reference TRBV2 and TRBJ2-5, is as follows: EPEVTQTPSHQVTQMGQEVILRCVPISNHLYFYWYRQILGQKVEFLVSFYNNEISEKSEIFDDQFSVERPDGSNFTLKIRSTKLEDSAMYFCASSVEETQYFGPGTRLLVL.

V usage is TRBV7-9 and J usage is TRBJ2-5, with 8 positions matching TRBD1. With 10 bases clipped from V and 5 bases from J, the junction kept 9 bases outside the gene matches. Germline loops: CDR1 SEHNR, CDR2 FQNEAQ (reference sequence). The CDR3 has 13 residues. CDR3 sequence (DNA): TGTGCCACCGTAACAGGGGACAGGGAGACCCAGTACTTC. Translated, it gives CATVTGDRETQYF.

This clone occurred a few times. The chain uses TRBV28 and TRBJ1-2; 7 positions agree with TRBD1. The CDR3 is 18 amino acids. With V trimmed by 6 bases and J by 4 bases, 20 bases remained unmatched. The germline gives CDR1 MDHEN, CDR2 SYDVKM. CDR3 region: CASSRRNQLGTVGYGYTF. In DNA, the CDR3 is TGTGCCAGCAGCCGACGCAACCAGCTAGGGACAGTCGGCTATGGCTACACCTTC.

In nucleotides, the CDR3 is TGTGCCAGCAGCCCAAATCCTTTGAGGACTGAAGCTTTCTTT. Its protein is CASSPNPLRTEAFF. The chain recombines TRBV4-2 with TRBJ1-1; D is unresolved. The germline V gene has CDR1 LGHNA and CDR2 YNFKEQ. V lost 4 bases, J lost 5 bases, and 14 bases lay in between. The CDR3 totals 14 residues.

The gene calls are TRBV6-5 and TRBJ1-5; 8 nucleotides match TRBD1. Trimming took 0 bases from V and 5 from J; bases not matched to a gene: 0. CDR3 size: 14 residues. The germline CDR1 and CDR2 sequences are MNHEY and SVGAGI. CDR3 DNA: TGTGCCAGCAGTTACTCACAGGGGGATCAGCCCCAGCATTTT. This encodes CASSYSQGDQPQHF.